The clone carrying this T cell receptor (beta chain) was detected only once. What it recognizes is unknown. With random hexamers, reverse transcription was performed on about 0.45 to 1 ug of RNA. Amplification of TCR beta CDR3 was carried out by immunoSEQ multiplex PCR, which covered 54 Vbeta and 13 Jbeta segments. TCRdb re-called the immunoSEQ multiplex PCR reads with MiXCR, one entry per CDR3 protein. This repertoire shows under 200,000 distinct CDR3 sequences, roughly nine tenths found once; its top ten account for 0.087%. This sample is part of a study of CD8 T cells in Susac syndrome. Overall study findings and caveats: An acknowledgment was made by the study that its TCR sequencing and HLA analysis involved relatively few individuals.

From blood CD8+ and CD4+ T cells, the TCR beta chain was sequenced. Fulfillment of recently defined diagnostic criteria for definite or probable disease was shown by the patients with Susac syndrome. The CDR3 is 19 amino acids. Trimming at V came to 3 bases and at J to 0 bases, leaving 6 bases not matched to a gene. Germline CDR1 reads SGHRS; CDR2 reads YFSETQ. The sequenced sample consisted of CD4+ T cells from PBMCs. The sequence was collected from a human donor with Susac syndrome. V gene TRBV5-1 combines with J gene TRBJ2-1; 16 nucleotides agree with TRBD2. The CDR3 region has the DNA TGCGCCAGCAGCTGGGGGACTAGCGGGGGGGTGAGCTCCTACAATGAGCAGTTCTTC. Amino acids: CASSWGTSGGVSSYNEQFF. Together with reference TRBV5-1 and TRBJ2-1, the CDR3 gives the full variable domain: KAGVTQTPRYLIKTRGQQVTLSCSPISGHRSVSWYQQTPGQGLQFLFEYFSETQRNKGNFPGRFSGRQFSNSRSEMNVSTLELGDSALYLCASSWGTSGGVSSYNEQFFGPGTRLTVL.